The entry below describes one T cell receptor (beta chain). This sample was included in a study of blood T cell repertoires in COVID-19. Background on the study: Sites across the United States, Italy and Spain contributed samples from acute and convalescent COVID-19. PBMCs, B-cell-depleted T cells, or T cells were the source of the cDNA or gDNA that made up the material.

Study processing details: It was from reference gene primer amplification that nucleated cell counts were estimated. TCRdb keeps only in-frame clones here, not all; method: immunoSEQ multiplex PCR. The V and J calls and clone size come from that table; D and trimming were worked out from the DNA. This table has about 220,000 clones, 80% appearing once. Germline loops: CDR1 MNHNY, CDR2 SVGAGI (reference sequence). Trimming pared 0 bases from V and 6 bases from J, leaving 6 bases between. CDR3 length equals 13 residues. The sequenced material came from peripheral blood. The receptor was derived from an older woman with acute or convalescent COVID-19. J is TRBJ1-5 and V is TRBV6-6; D not certain. The CDR3 region has the DNA TGTGCCAGCAGTTACTCGAGAAGTCAGCCCCAGCATTTT. It codes for CASSYSRSQPQHF.